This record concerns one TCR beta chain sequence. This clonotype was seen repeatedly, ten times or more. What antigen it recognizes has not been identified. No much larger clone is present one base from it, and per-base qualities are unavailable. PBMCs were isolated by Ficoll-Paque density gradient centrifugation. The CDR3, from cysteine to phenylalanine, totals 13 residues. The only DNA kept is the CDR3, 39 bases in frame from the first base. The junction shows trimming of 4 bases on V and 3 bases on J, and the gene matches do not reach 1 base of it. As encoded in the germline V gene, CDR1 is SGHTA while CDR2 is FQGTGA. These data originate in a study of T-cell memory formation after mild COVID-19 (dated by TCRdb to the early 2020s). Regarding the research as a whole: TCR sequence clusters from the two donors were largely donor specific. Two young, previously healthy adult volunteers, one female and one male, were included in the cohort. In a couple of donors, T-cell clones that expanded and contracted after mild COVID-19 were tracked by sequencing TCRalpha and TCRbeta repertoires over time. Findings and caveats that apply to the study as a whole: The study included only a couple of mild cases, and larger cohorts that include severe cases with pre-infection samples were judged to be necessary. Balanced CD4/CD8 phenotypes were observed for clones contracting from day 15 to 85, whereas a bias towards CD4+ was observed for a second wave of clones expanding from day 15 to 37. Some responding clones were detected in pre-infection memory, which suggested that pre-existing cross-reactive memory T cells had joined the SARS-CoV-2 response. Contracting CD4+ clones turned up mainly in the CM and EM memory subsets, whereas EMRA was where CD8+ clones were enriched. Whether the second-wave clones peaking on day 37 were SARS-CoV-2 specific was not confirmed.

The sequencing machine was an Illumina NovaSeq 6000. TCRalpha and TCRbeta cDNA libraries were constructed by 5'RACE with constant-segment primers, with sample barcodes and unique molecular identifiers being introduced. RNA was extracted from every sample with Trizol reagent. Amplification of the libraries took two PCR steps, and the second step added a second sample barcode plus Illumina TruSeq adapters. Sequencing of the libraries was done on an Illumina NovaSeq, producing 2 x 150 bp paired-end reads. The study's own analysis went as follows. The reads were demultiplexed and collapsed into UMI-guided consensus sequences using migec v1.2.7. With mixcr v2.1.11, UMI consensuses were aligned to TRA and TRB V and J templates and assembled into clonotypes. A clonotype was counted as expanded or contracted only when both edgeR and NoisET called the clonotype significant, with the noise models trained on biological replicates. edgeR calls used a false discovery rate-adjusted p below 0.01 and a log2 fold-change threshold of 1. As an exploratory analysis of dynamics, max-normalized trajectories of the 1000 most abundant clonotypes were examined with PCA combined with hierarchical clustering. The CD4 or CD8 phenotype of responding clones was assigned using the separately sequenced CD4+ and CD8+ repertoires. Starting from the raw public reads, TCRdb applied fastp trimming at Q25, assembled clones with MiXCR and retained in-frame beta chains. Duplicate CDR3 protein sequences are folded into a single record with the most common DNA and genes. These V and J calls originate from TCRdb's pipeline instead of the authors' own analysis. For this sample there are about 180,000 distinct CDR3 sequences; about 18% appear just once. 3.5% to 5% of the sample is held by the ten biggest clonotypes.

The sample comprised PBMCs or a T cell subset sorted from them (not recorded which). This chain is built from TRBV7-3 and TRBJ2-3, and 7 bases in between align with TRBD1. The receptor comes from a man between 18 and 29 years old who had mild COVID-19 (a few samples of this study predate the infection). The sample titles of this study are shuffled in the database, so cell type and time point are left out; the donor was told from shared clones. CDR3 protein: CASSSGQTDTQYF. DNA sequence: TGTGCCAGCAGCTCGGGACAGACAGATACGCAGTATTTT.